These 5 T cell receptor beta chains share one sample of origin, sequenced in a study of T cells in Graves' hyperthyroidism and ophthalmopathy. The TCR beta CDR3 regions underwent amplification using RNA transcripts as the source. RT-PCR in the first round (using the HTBI primer set) targeted the TCR CDR3. MiXCR, run by TCRdb on the multiplex PCR reads, gives a single entry per CDR3 protein. The table lists fewer than 550,000 distinct CDR3 sequences, 15% to 18% of them singletons, with 7.5% to 9% in the top ten. Sequencing used blood. The receptors originated from a woman between 18 and 30 years old with Graves' hyperthyroidism.

The chain has TRBV19 and TRBJ1-3; no reliable D call. Germline V CDR1 and CDR2: LNHDA, SQIVND (reference sequence). CDR3 length: 16 amino acids. V dropped 5 bases and J dropped 7 bases, with 21 bases sitting between them. The CDR3 DNA reads as TGTGCCAGTAGTCTCTCCTTTTCAAGTACTCGGAACACCATATATTTT. Translation: CASSLSFSSTRNTIYF.

In its sample, this clonotype was seen many times. The V and J genes are TRBV10-3 and TRBJ1-6; 7 bases fit TRBD1. Germline CDR1 is ENHRY and CDR2 is SYGVKD. The CDR3 sequence is 14 residues long. Trimming cost V 6 bases and J 8 bases; bases outside gene matches: 7. DNA of the CDR3: TGTGCCATCAGCAAAGAGGGGGCGGATTCACCCCTCCACTTT. It specifies CAISKEGADSPLHF.

This clonotype was seen many times. V usage is TRBV11-2 and J usage is TRBJ2-7; D might be TRBD1 (5 bases). Germline V gives CDR1 SGHAT, CDR2 FQNNGV. Trimming cost V 5 bases and J 5 bases, with 16 bases left between them. The CDR3 spans 14 residues. DNA of the CDR3: TGTGCCAGCAGCGCCCGACAGATTATCCACGAGCAGTACTTC. It codes for CASSARQIIHEQYF.

This clonotype came up many times. The chain couples TRBV30 to TRBJ2-3; D tentatively fits TRBD1 or TRBD2 (5 bases each). The V and J ends lost 0 bases and 1 base respectively, with 8 bases between them. This CDR3 has 14 amino acids. Looked up from germline, CDR1 is GTSNPN and CDR2 is SVGIG (reference sequence). CDR3 loop: CAWSVRGGTDTQYF. In DNA form, the CDR3 reads TGTGCCTGGAGTGTGAGGGGCGGCACAGATACGCAGTATTTT.

This clonotype has at least ten counts. J is TRBJ1-1 and V is TRBV12-3 or TRBV12-4; D remains unclear. Deletions cut 2 bases from V and 5 bases from J, with 9 bases between. The length of the CDR3 is 13 residues. The CDR3 DNA reads as TGTGCCAGCAGTTTATCGGAAAGGACTGAAGCTTTCTTT. Translating it yields CASSLSERTEAFF.